This T cell receptor beta chain was obtained from a study of tumor-infiltrating lymphocytes in primary liver carcinoma. Study results and limitations: Between tumor regions, pairs overlapped more than tumor-adjacent and tumor-blood pairs did.

Constant-region priming of 500 ng total RNA yielded TCR beta cDNA. Three nested multiplex PCR rounds of slightly modified ARM-PCR generated TCR beta libraries. TRBV1-TRBV30 forward primers and a C-beta reverse primer were used in the first two PCR rounds, which each ran for approximately 11 cycles. Using its own MiXCR run on the multiplex PCR reads, TCRdb lists one record per CDR3 protein. The sample holds approximately 300,000 distinct CDR3 sequences, 65% seen once. Researchers drew blood RNA from unsorted whole blood and extracted germline DNA as well. Of note for this clonotype: Its cognate antigen is unknown. One end of the junction does not line up with germline, which may come from a read error.

This CDR3 spans 16 amino acids. The germline V gene has CDR1 LNHDA and CDR2 SQIVND (reference sequence). This TCR was sampled from a man aged 35-49 years with primary liver carcinoma and hepatitis B virus infection. The chain employs TRBV19 and TRBJ1-2; weak D call: TRBD1 (5 bases). The sequenced sample consisted of peripheral blood. The CDR3 here is CVSTSLWGNKVYGYTF. CDR3 bases: TGTGTCAGTACCTCCCTATGGGGCAATAAGGTCTATGGCTACACCTTC.